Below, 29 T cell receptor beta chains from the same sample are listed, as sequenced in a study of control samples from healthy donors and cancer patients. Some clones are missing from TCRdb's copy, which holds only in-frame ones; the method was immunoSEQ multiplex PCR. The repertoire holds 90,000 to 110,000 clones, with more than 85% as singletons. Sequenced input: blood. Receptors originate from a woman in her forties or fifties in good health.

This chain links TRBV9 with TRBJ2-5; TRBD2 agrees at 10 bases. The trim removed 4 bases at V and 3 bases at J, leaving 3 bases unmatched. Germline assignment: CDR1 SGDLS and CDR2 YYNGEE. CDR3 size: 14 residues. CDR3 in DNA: TGTGCCAGCAGCATTACTAGCGGGAAAGAGACCCAGTACTTC. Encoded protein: CASSITSGKETQYF. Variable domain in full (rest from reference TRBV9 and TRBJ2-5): DSGVTQTPKHLITATGQRVTLRCSPRSGDLSVYWYQQSLDQGLQFLIQYYNGEERAKGNILERFSAQQFPDLHSELNLSSLELGDSALYFCASSITSGKETQYFGPGTRLLVL.

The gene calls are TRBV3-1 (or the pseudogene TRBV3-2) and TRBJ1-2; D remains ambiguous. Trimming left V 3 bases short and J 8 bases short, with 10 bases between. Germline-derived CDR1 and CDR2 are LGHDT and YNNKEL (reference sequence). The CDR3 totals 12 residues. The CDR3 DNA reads TGTGCCAGCAGCCATGGGCAGAAAGGCTACACCTTC. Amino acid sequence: CASSHGQKGYTF.

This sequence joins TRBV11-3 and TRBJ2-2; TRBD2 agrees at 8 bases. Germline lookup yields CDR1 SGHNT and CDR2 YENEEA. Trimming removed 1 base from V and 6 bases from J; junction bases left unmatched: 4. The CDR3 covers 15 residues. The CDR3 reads CASSLVGGAAGELFF. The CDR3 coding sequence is TGTGCCAGCAGCTTAGTCGGGGGGGCCGCCGGGGAGCTGTTTTTT.

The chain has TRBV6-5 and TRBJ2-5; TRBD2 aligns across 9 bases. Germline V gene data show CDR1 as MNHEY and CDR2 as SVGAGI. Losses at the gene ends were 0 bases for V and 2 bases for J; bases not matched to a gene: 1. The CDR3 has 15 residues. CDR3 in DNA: TGTGCCAGCAGTTACTCTCTAGCGGGGCAAGAGACCCAGTACTTC. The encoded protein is CASSYSLAGQETQYF.

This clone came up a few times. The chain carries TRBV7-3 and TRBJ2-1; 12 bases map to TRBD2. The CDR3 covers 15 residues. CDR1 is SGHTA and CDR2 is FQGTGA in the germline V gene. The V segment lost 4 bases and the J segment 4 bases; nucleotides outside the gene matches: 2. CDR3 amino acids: CASSSSGREYNEQFF. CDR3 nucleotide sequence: TGTGCCAGCAGCTCTAGCGGGAGGGAGTACAATGAGCAGTTCTTC.

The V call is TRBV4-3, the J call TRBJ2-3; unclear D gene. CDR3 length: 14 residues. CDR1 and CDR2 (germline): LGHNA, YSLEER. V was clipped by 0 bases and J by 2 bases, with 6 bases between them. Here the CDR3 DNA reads TGCGCCAGCAGCCAAGAGAGGAACACAGATACGCAGTATTTT. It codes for CASSQERNTDTQYF.

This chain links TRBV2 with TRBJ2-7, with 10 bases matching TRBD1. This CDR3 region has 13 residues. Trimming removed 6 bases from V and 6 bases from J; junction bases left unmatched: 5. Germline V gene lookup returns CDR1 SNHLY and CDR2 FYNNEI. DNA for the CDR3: TGTGCCAGCAGGGGGACAGGGGTAGGCGAGCAGTACTTC. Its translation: CASRGTGVGEQYF.

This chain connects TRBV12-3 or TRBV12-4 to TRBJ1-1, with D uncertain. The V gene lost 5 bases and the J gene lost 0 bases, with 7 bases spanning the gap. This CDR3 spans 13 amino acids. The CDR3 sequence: CASSRLMNTEAFF. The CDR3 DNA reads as TGTGCCAGCAGTCGGTTGATGAACACTGAAGCTTTCTTT.

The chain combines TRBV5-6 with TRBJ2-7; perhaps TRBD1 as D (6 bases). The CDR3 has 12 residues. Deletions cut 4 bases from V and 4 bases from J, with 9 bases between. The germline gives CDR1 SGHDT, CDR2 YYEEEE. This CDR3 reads CASSLTGYEQYF. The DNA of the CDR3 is TGTGCCAGCAGCCTTACAGGGTACGAGCAGTACTTC.

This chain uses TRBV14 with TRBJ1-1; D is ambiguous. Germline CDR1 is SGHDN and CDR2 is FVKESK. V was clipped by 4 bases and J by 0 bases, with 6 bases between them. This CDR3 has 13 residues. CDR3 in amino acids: CASSPSMNTEAFF. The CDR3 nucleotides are TGTGCCAGCAGCCCCTCTATGAACACTGAAGCTTTCTTT. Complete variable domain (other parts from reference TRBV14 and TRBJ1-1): EAGVTQFPSHSVIEKGQTVTLRCDPISGHDNLYWYRRVMGKEIKFLLHFVKESKQDESGMPNNRFLAERTGGTYSTLKVQPAELEDSGVYFCASSPSMNTEAFFGQGTRLTVV.

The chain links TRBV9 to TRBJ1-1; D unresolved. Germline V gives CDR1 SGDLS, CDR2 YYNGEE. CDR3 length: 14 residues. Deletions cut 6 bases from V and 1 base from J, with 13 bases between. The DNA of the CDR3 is TGTGCCAGCACCTCAGGCCCCCAGAACACTGAAGCTTTCTTT. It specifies CASTSGPQNTEAFF. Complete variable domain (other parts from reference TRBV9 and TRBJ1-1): DSGVTQTPKHLITATGQRVTLRCSPRSGDLSVYWYQQSLDQGLQFLIQYYNGEERAKGNILERFSAQQFPDLHSELNLSSLELGDSALYFCASTSGPQNTEAFFGQGTRLTVV.

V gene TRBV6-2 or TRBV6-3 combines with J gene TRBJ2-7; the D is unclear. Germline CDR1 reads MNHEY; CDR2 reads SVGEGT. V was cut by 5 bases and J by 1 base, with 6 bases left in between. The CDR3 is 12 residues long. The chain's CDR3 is CASSGLSYEQYV. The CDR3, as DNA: TGTGCCAGCAGTGGCCTTTCCTACGAGCAGTACGTC.

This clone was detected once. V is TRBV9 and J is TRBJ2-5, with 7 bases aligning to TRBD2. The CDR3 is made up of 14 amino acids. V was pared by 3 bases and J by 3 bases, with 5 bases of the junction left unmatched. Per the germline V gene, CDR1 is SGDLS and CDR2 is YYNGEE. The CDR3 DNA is TGTGCCAGCAGCGGCCCGGGGAGGGAAGAGACCCAGTACTTC. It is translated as CASSGPGREETQYF.

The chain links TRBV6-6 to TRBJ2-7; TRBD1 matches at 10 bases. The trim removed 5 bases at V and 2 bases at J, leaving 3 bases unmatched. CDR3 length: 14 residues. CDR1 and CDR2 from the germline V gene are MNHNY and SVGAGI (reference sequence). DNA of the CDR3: TGTGCCAGCAGTACGGGACAGGGGCCCTACGAGCAGTACTTC. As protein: CASSTGQGPYEQYF.

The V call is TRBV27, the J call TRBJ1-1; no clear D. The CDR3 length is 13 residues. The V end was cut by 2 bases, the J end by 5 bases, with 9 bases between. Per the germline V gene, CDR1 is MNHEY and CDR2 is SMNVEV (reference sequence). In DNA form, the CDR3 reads TGTGCCAGCAGTTTAGGGTGGCAGACTGAAGCTTTCTTT. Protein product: CASSLGWQTEAFF.

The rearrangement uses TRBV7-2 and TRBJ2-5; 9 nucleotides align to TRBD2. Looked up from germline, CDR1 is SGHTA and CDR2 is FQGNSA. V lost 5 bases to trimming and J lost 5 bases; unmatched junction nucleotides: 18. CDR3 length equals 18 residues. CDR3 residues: CASSPPGGGGRGPETQYF. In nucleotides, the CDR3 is TGTGCCAGCAGCCCCCCCGGCGGGGGGGGGCGGGGGCCTGAGACCCAGTACTTC.

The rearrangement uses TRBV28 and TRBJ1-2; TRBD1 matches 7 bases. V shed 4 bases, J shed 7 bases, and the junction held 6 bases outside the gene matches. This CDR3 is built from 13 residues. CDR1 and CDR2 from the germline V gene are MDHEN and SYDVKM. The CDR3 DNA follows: TGTGCCAGCAGTTGGGGACAGCCGGTTGGCTACACCTTC. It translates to CASSWGQPVGYTF.

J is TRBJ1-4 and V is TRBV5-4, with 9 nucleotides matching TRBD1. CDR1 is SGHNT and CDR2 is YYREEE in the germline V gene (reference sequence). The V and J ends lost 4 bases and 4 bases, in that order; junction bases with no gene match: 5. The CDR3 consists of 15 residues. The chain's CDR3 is CASSKTGQGNEKLFF. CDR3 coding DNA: TGTGCCAGCAGCAAAACGGGACAGGGTAATGAAAAACTGTTTTTT.

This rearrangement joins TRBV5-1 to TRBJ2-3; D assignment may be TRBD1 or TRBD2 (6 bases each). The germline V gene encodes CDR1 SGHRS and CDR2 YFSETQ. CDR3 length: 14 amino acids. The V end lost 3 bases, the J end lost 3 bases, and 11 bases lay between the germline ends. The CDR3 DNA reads TGCGCCAGCAGCTATCAGGGGAGGACAGATACGCAGTATTTT. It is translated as CASSYQGRTDTQYF.

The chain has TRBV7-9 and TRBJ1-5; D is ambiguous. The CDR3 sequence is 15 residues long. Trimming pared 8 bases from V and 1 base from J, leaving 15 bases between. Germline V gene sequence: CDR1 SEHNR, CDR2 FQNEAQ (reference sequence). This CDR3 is CASSTEGWSNQPQHF. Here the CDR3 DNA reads TGTGCCAGCTCGACGGAGGGATGGAGCAATCAGCCCCAGCATTTT.

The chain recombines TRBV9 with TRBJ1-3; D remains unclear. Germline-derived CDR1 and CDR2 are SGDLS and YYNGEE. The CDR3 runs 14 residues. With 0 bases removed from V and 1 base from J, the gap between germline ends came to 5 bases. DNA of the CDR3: TGTGCCAGCAGCGTAGAACAGTCTGGAAACACCATATATTTT. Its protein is CASSVEQSGNTIYF.

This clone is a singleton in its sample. Written as DNA, the CDR3 is TGTGCCACCCTTAGGTTAGCGGCGCTGGGCGAGCAGTACGTC. Translating it yields CATLRLAALGEQYV. V gene TRBV11-2 combines with J gene TRBJ2-7; tentative D call: TRBD2 (6 bases). Between the trimmed V and J ends, which lost 10 bases and 6 bases, there was a span of 22 bases. Germline V gives CDR1 SGHAT, CDR2 FQNNGV. The CDR3 sequence is 14 residues long.

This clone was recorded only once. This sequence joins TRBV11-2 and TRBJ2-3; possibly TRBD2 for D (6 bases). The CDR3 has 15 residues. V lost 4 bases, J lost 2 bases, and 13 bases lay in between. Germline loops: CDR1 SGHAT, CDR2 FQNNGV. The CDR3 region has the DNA TGTGCCAGCAGCTCCGCTGGGAGGTCCACAGATACGCAGTATTTT. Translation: CASSSAGRSTDTQYF.

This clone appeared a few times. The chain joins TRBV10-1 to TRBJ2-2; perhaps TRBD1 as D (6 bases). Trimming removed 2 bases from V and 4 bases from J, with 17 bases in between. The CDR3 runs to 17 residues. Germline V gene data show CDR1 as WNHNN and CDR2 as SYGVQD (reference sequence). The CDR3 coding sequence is TGCGCCAGCAGTGAGCGGGACCAGGGGTCGGGCACCGGGGAGCTGTTTTTT. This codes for CASSERDQGSGTGELFF.

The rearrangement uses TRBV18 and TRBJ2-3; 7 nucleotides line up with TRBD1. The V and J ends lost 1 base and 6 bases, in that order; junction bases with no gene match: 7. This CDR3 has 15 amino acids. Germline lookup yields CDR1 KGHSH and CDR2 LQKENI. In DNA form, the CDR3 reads TGTGCCAGCTCACCACAGGGGGCGTTACTGGATACGCAGTATTTT. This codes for CASSPQGALLDTQYF.

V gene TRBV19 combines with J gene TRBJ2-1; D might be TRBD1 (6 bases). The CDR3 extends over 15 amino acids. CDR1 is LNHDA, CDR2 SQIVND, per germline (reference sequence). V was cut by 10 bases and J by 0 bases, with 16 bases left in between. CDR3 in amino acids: CAISAEGVSYNEQFF. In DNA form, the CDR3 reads TGTGCCATCTCGGCCGAGGGGGTCTCCTACAATGAGCAGTTCTTC.

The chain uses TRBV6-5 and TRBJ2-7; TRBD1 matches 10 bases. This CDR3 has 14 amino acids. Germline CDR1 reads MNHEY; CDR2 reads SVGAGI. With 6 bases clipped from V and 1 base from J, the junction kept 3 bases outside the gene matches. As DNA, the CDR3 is TGTGCCAGCAGCGACAGGGGGCCTTCCTACGAGCAGTACTTC. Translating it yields CASSDRGPSYEQYF.

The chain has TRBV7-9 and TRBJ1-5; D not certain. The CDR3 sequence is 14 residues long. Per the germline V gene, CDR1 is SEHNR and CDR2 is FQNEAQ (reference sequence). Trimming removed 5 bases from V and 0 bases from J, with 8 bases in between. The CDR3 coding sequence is TGTGCCAGCAGCGGCCGTTATAGCAATCAGCCCCAGCATTTT. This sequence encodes CASSGRYSNQPQHF.

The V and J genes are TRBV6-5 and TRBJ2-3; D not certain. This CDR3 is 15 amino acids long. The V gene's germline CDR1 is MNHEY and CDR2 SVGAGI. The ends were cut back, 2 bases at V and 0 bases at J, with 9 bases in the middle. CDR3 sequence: CASSYELTSTDTQYF. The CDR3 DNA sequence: TGTGCCAGCAGTTACGAGCTAACTAGCACAGATACGCAGTATTTT.